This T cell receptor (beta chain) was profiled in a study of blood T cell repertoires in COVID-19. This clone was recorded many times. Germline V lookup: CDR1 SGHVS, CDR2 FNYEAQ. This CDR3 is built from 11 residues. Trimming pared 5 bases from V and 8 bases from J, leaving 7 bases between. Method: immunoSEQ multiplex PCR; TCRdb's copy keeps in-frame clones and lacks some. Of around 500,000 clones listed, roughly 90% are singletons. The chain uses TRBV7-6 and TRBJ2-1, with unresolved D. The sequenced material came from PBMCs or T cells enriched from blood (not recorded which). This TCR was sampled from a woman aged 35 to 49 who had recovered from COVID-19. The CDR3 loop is CASSITDEQFF. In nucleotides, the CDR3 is TGTGCCAGCAGCATAACGGATGAGCAGTTCTTC.